Included here is one T cell receptor beta chain sequence, with context. This sample stems from a study of blood T cell repertoires in COVID-19. CDR1 is LGHDT and CDR2 is YNNKEL in the germline V gene (reference sequence). CDR3 length equals 14 residues. Trimming took 6 bases from V and 2 from J, leaving 14 bases between them. Authors' data handling: Amplification from reference gene primers served as the basis for estimated nucleated cell counts. Libraries were prepared by immunoSEQ multiplex PCR; TCRdb keeps only in-frame clonotypes and omits some of them. The V and J calls and the clone size are those of that table, but D and trimming were determined from the DNA. The data show 90,000 to 120,000 clones, under 95% seen once.

The sequence came from a woman aged 25 to 39 with acute or convalescent COVID-19. The material sequenced was peripheral blood. The V gene is TRBV3-1 (or the pseudogene TRBV3-2), the J gene TRBJ2-7; D unresolved. This CDR3 reads CASRPSPGPYEQYF. DNA for the CDR3: TGTGCCAGCAGGCCTTCCCCAGGTCCCTACGAGCAGTACTTC.